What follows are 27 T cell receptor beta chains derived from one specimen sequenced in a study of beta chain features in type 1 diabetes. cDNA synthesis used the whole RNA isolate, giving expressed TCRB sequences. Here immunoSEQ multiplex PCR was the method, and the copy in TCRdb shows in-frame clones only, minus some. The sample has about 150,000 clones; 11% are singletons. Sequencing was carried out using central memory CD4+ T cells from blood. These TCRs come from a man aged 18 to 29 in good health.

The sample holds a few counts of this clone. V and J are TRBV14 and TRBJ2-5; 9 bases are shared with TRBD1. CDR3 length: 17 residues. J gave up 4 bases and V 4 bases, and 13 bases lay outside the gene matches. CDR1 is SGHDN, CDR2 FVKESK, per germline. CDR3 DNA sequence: TGTGCCAGCAGCCCGGGACAGGGCGCCCCGGGAGGAGAGACCCAGTACTTC. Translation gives CASSPGQGAPGGETQYF.

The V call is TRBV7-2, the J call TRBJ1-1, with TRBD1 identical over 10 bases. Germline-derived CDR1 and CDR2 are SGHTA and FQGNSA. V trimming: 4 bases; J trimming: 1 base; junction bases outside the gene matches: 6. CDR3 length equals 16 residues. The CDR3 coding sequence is TGTGCCAGCAGCTCTCGACAGGGGGCAGCGAACACTGAAGCTTTCTTT. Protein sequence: CASSSRQGAANTEAFF. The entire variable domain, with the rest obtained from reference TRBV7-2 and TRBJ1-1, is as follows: GAGVSQSPSNKVTEKGKDVELRCDPISGHTALYWYRQSLGQGLEFLIYFQGNSAPDKSGLPSDRFSAERTGGSVSTLTIQRTQQEDSAVYLCASSSRQGAANTEAFFGQGTRLTVV.

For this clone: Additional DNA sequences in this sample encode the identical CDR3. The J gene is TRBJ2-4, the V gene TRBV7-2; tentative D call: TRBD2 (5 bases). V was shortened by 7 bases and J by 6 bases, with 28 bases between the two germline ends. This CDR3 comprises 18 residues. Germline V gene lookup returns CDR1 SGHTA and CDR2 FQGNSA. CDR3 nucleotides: TGTGCCAGCACTCAAGTGACCCTTCGAGGTGGGGAGATAAACATTCAGTACTTC. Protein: CASTQVTLRGGEINIQYF. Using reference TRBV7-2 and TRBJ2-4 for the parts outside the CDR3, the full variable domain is GAGVSQSPSNKVTEKGKDVELRCDPISGHTALYWYRQSLGQGLEFLIYFQGNSAPDKSGLPSDRFSAERTGGSVSTLTIQRTQQEDSAVYLCASTQVTLRGGEINIQYFGAGTRLSVL.

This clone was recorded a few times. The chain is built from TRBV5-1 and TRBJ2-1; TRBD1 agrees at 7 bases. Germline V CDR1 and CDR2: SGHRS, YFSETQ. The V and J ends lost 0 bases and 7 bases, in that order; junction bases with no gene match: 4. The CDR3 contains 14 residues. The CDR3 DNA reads TGCGCCAGCAGCTTGGGACAGGGCTCGAATGAGCAGTTCTTC. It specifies CASSLGQGSNEQFF.

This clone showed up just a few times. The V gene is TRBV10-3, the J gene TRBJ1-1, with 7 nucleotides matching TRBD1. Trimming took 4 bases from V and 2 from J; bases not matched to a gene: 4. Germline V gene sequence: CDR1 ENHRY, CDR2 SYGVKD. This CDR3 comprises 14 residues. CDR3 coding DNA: TGTGCCATCAGTGGACAGGGTGGCAACACTGAAGCTTTCTTT. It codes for CAISGQGGNTEAFF.

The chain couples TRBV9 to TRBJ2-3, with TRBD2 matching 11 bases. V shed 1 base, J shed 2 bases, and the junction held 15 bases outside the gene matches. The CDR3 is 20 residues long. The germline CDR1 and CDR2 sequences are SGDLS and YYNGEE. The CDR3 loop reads CASSVSTSGRRRASTDTQYF. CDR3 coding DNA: TGTGCCAGCAGCGTAAGCACTAGCGGGAGAAGGAGGGCTTCCACAGATACGCAGTATTTT. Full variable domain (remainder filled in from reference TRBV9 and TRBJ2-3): DSGVTQTPKHLITATGQRVTLRCSPRSGDLSVYWYQQSLDQGLQFLIQYYNGEERAKGNILERFSAQQFPDLHSELNLSSLELGDSALYFCASSVSTSGRRRASTDTQYFGPGTRLTVL.

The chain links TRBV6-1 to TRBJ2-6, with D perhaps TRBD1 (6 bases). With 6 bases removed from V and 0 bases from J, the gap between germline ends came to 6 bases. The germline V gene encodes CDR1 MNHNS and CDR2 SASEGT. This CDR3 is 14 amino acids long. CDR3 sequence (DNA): TGTGCCAGCAGACAGGGCTCTGGGGCCAACGTCCTGACTTTC. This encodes CASRQGSGANVLTF.

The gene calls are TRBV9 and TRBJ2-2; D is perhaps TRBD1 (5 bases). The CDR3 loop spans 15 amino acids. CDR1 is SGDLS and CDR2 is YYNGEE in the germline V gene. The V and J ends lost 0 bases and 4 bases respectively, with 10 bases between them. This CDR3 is CASSVAGAGTGELFF. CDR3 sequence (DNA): TGTGCCAGCAGCGTAGCTGGGGCCGGCACCGGGGAGCTGTTTTTT.

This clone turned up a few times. Here the CDR3 reads CASSLNRENYGYTF. CDR3 coding DNA: TGTGCCAGCAGCTTGAACAGGGAGAACTATGGCTACACCTTC. The rearrangement links TRBV5-5 to TRBJ1-2; weak D call: TRBD1 (6 bases). Germline V gene data show CDR1 as SGHKS and CDR2 as YYEKEE (reference sequence). V shed 1 base and J shed 2 bases, with 9 bases lying between them. This CDR3 comprises 14 residues.

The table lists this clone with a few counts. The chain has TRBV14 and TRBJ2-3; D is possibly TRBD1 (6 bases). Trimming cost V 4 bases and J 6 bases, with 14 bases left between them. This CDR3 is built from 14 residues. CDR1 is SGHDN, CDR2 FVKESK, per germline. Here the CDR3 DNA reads TGTGCCAGCAGCCTGACAGGCCCACCGGATACGCAGTATTTT. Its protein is CASSLTGPPDTQYF.

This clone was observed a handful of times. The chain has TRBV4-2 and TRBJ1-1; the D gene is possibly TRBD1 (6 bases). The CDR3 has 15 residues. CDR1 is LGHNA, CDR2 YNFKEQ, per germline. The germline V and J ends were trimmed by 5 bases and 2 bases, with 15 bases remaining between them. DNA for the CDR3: TGTGCCAGCAGCTCACGACGGACAGTTAACACTGAAGCTTTCTTT. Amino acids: CASSSRRTVNTEAFF.

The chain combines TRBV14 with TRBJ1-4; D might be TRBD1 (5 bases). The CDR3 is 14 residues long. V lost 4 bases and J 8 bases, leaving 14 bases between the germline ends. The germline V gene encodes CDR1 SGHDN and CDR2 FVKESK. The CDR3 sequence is CASSPQGLFEKLFF. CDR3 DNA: TGTGCCAGCAGCCCCCAGGGCTTGTTCGAAAAACTGTTTTTT.

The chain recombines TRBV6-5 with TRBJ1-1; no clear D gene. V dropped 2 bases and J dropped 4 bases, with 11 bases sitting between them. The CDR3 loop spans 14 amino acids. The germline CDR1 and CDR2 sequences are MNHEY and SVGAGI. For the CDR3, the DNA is TGTGCCAGCAGTTACAGGGAGAAGGGCACTGAAGCTTTCTTT. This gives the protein CASSYREKGTEAFF.

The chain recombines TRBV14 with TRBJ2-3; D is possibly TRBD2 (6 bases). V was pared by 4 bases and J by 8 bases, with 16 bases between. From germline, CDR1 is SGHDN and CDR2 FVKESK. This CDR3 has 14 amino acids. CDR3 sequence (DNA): TGTGCCAGCAGCCCCACTACCCGAGCGGGTACGCAGTATTTT. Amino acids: CASSPTTRAGTQYF.

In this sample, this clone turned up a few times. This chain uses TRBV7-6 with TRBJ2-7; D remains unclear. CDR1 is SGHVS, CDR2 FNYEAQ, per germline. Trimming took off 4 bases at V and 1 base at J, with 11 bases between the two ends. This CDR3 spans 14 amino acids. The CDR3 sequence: CASSSGGSSYEQYF. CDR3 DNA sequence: TGTGCCAGCAGCTCGGGTGGTTCGTCCTACGAGCAGTACTTC.

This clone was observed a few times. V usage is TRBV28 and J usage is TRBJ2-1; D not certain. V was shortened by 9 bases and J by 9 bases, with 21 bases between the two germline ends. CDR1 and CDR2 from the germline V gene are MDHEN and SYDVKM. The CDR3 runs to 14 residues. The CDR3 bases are TGTGCCAGTAAAACCCTCCAAACAATCAGTGAGCAGTTCTTC. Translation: CASKTLQTISEQFF.

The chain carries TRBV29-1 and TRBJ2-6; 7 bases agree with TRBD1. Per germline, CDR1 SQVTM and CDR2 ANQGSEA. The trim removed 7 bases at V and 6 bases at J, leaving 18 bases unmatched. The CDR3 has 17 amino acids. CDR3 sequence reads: CSAGTGQGDLEANVLTF. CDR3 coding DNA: TGCAGCGCCGGCACGGGGCAGGGGGATTTAGAGGCCAACGTCCTGACTTTC. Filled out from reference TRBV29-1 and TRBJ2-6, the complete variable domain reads SAVISQKPSRDICQRGTSLTIQCQVDSQVTMMFWYRQQPGQSLTLIATANQGSEATYESGFVIDKFPISRPNLTFSTLTVSNMSPEDSSIYLCSAGTGQGDLEANVLTFGAGSRLTVL.

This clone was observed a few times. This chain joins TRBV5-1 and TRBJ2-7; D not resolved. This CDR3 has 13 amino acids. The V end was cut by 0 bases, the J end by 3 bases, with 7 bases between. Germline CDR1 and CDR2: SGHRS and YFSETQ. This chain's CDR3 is CASSLVPDYEQYF. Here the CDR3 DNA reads TGCGCCAGCAGCTTGGTCCCGGACTACGAGCAGTACTTC.

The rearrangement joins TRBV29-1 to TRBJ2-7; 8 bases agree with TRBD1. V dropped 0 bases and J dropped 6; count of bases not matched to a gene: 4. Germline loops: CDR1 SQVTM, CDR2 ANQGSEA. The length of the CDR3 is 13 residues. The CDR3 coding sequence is TGCAGCGTTGAAGAAACACAGGGGGGCGAGCAGTACTTC. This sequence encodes CSVEETQGGEQYF.

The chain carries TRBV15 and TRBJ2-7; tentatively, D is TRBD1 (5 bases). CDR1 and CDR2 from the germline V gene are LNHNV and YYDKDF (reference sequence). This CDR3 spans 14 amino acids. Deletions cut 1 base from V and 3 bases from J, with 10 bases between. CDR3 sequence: CATSRVADNYEQYF. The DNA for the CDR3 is TGTGCCACCAGCAGAGTTGCGGACAACTACGAGCAGTACTTC.

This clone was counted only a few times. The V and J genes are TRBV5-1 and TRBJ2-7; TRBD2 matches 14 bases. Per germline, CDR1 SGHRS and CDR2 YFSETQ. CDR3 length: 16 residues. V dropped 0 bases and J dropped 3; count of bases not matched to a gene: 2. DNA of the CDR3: TGCGCCAGCAGCTTGGGACTAGCGGGAGGGCACTACGAGCAGTACTTC. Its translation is CASSLGLAGGHYEQYF. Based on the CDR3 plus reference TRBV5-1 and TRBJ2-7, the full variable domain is KAGVTQTPRYLIKTRGQQVTLSCSPISGHRSVSWYQQTPGQGLQFLFEYFSETQRNKGNFPGRFSGRQFSNSRSEMNVSTLELGDSALYLCASSLGLAGGHYEQYFGPGTRLTVT.

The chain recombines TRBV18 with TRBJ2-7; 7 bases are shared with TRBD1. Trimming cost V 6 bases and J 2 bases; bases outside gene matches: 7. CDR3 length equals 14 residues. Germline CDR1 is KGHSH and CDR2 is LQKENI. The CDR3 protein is CASSPQTGAYEQYF. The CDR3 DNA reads TGTGCCAGCTCGCCCCAAACAGGGGCCTACGAGCAGTACTTC. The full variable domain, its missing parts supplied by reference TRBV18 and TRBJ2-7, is NAGVMQNPRHLVRRRGQEARLRCSPMKGHSHVYWYRQLPEEGLKFMVYLQKENIIDESGMPKERFSAEFPKEGPSILRIQQVVRGDSAAYFCASSPQTGAYEQYFGPGTRLTVT.

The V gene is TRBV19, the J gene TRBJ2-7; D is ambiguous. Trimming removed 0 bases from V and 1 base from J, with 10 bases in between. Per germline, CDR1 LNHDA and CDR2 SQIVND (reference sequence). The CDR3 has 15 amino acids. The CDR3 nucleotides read TGTGCCAGTAGTATAGAGTCACAGAGATCCTACGAGCAGTACTTC. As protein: CASSIESQRSYEQYF. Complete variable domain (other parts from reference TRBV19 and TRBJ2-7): DGGITQSPKYLFRKEGQNVTLSCEQNLNHDAMYWYRQDPGQGLRLIYYSQIVNDFQKGDIAEGYSVSREKKESFPLTVTSAQKNPTAFYLCASSIESQRSYEQYFGPGTRLTVT.

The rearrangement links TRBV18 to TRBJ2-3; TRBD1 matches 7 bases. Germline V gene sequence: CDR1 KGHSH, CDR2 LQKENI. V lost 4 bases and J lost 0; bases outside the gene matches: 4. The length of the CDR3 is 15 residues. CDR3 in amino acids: CASSLLQGSTDTQYF. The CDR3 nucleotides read TGTGCCAGCTCACTACTACAGGGGAGCACAGATACGCAGTATTTT.

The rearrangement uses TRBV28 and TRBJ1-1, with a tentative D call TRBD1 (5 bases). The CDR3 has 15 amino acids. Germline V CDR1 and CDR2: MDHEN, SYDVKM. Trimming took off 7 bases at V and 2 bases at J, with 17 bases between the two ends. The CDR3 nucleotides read TGTGCCAGCAACCGCGGCTCGGGGGGAAACACTGAAGCTTTCTTT. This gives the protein CASNRGSGGNTEAFF.

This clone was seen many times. As DNA, the CDR3 is TGTGCCAGCAGTCGTGGGACAGGTCCCGTTGAAAAACTGTTTTTT. Translating it yields CASSRGTGPVEKLFF. This rearrangement joins TRBV7-2 to TRBJ1-4, with 8 bases fitting TRBD1. V shed 6 bases, J shed 7 bases, and the junction held 10 bases outside the gene matches. This CDR3 spans 15 amino acids. Germline V gene data show CDR1 as SGHTA and CDR2 as FQGNSA.

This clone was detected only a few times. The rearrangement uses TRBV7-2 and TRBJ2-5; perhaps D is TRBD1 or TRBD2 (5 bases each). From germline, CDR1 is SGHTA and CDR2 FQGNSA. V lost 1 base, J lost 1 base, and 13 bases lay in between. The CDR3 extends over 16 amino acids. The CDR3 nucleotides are TGTGCCAGCAGCTTAGTTGGTATGAGGGGCCAAGAGACCCAGTACTTC. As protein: CASSLVGMRGQETQYF.